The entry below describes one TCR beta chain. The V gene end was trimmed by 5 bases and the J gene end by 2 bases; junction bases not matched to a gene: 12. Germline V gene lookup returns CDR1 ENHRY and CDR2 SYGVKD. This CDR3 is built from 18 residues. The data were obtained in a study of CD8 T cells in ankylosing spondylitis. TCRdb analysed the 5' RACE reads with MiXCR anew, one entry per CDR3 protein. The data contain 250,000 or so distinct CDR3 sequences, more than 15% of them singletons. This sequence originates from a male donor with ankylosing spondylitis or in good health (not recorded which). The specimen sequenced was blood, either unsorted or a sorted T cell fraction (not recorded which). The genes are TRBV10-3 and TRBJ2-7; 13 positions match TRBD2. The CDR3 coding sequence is TGTGCCATCAGTACAACAGTAATGACTAGCGGGAGGACCTACGAGCAGTACTTC. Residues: CAISTTVMTSGRTYEQYF.